This TCR beta chain was observed in a study of PD-L1 blockade in urothelial cancer. Study information: Researchers looked at the blood 3 weeks (second dose) and 6 weeks after treatment began.

The method was immunoSEQ multiplex PCR; TCRdb's version includes in-frame clones alone and lacks a portion of them. The table has tens of thousands of clones, over 70% seen once. Trimming cost V 0 bases and J 2 bases, with 8 bases left between them. The CDR3 sequence is 15 residues long. The germline gives CDR1 SGHRS, CDR2 YFSETQ. The V and J genes are TRBV5-1 and TRBJ2-2, with D tentatively TRBD2 (5 bases). This clonotype was sampled from a man between 65 and 85 years old with urothelial cancer. Here the sequenced sample was PBMCs, taken around atezolizumab (anti-PD-L1) treatment. DNA of the CDR3: TGCGCCAGCAGCTTGGACCGACTAAACACCGGGGAGCTGTTTTTT. As protein: CASSLDRLNTGELFF.